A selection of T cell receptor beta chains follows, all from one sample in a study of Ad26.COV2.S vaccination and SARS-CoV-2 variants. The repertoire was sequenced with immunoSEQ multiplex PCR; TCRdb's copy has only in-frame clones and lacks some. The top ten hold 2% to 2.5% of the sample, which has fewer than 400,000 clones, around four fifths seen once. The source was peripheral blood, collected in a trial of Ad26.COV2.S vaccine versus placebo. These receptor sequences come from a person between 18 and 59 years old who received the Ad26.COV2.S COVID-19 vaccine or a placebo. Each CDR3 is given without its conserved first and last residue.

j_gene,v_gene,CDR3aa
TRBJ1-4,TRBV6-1,ASSDRGGIGEKLF
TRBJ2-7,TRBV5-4,ASSSGSSSHGGEQY
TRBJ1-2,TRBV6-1,ASSESSTAYGYT
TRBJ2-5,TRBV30,AWSFGGGAGETQY
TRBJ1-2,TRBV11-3,ASGSRTGYGYT
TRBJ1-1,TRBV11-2,ASSLDGGRVSEAF
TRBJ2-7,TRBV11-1,ASNPDRGGVNYEQY
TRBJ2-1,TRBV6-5,AAGSFSAYNEQF
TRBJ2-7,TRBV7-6,ASSFQRTARPTYEQY
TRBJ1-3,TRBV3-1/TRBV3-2,ASSPAYGNTIY
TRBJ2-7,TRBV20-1,SAISVGEQY
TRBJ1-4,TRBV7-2,ASSLGGGANEKLF
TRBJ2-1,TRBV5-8,ASSRGQGIYEQF
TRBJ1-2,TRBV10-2,ASSEMGGTGYT
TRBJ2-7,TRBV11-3,ASSLAGNSGAAYEQY
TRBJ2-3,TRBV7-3,ASSLVGGSTDTQY
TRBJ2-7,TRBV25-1,ASSVGPLLNYEQY
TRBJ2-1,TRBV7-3,ASSSTPGTAIEQF
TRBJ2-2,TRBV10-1,ASSGRTENTGELF
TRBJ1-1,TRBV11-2,ASSLGTEAF
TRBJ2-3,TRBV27,ASSLGPLRDRDTQY
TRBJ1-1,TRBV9,ASSVAGVAEAF
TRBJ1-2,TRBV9,ASSRGGGPNYGYT
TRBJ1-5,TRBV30,AWSVGGGKGSNQPQH
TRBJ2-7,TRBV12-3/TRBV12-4,ASRLTGSYEQY
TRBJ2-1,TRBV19,ASSIGRDGSYNEQF
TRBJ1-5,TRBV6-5,ASGDYSNQPQH
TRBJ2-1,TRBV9,ASSLGPLGLKNEQF
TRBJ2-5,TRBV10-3,ATNWRGPEETQY
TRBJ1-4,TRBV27,ASSRDRGTNEKLF
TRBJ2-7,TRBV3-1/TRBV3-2,ASSQGGRDYEQY
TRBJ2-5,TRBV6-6,ASSKLGAQETQY
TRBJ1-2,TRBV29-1,SVVPRAAEGYT
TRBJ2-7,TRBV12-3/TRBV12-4,ASSFGYEQY
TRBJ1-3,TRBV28,ASSLTGSPGNTIY
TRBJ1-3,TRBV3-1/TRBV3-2,ASSLTFSGNTIY
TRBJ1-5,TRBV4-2,ASSQAHSNQPQH
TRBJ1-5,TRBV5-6,ASSLGTGDSNQPQH
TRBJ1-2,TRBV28,ASSYTGGRGYT
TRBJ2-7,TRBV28,ASSLAGVPHFEQY
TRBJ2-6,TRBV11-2,ATSGFSGANVLT
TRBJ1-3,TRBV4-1,ASSMDSAMPGRGNTIY
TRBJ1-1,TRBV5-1,ASSLAGMNTEAF
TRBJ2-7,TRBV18,ASSRLSATFYEQY
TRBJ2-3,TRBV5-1,ASSPAYATDTQY
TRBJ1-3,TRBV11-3,ASSKRTGVENTIY
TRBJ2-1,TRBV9,ASSVEPRLTSGAIYNEQF
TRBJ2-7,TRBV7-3,ASSRGGPQY
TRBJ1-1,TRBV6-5,ASRPTGTNTEAF
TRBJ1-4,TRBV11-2,ASSLDRYAARLF
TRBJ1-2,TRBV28,ASRHRQGSLGGGYT
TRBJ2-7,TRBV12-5,ASGLGGGEQY
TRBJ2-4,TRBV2,ASTGVRGKNIQY
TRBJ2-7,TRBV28,ASSQPRGYYEQY
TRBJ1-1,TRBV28,ASRPSGGTEAF